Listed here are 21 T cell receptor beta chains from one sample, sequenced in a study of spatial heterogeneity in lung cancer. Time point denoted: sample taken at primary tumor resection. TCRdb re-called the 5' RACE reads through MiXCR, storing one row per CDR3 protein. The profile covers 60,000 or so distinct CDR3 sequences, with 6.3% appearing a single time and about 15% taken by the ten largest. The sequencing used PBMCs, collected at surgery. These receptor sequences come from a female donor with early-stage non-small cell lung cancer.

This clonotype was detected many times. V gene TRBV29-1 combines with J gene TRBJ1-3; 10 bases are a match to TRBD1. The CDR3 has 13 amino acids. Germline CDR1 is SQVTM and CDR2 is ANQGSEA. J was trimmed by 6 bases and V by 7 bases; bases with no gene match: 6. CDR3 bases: TGCAGCGCCTCGGACAGGGGGGCAAACACCATATATTTT. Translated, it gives CSASDRGANTIYF.

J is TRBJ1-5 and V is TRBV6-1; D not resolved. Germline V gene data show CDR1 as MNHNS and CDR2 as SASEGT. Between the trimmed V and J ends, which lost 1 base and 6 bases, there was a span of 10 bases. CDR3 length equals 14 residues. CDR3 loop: CASSEGVSGQPQHF. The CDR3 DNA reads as TGTGCCAGCAGTGAAGGGGTTAGTGGTCAGCCCCAGCATTTT.

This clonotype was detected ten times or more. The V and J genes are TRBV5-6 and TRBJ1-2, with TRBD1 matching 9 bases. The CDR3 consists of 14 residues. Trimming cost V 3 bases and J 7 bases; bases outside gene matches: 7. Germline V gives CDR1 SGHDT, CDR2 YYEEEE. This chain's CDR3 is CASSSRDRASGYTF. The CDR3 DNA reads TGTGCCAGCAGCTCCCGGGACAGGGCGAGTGGCTACACCTTC.

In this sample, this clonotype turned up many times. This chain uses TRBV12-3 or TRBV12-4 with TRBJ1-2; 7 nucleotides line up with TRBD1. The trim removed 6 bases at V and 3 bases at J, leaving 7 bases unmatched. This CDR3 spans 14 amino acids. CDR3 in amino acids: CASSPGGGHYGYTF. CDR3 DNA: TGTGCCAGCAGCCCAGGGGGGGGCCACTATGGCTACACCTTC.

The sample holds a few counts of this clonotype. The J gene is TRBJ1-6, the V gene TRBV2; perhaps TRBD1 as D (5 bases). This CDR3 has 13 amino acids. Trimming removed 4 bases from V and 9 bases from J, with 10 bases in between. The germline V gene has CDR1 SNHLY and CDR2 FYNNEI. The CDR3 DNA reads TGTGCCAGCAGTGGAGAGGGGATTTCACCCCTCCACTTT. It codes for CASSGEGISPLHF.

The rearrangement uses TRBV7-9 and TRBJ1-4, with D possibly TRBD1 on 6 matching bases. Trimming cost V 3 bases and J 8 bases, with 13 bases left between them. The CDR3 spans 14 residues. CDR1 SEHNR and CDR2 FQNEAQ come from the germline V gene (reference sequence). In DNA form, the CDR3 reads TGTGCCAGCAGCTTGGGGGGCGTCCTCGAAAAACTGTTTTTT. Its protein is CASSLGGVLEKLFF.

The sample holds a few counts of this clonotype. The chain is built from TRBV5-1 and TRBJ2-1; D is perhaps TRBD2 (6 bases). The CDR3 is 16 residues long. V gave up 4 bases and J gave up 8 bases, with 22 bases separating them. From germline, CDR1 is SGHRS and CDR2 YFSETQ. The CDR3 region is CASSQIRGSGGDEQFF. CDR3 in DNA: TGCGCCAGCAGCCAGATCCGGGGTAGCGGCGGGGATGAGCAGTTCTTC.

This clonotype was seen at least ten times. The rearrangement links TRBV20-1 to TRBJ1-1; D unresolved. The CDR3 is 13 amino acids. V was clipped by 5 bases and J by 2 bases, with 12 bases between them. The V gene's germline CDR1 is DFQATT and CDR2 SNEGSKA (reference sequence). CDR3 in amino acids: CSAHNSVNTEAFF. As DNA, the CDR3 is TGCAGTGCTCACAACTCGGTCAACACTGAAGCTTTCTTT.

The DNA for the CDR3 is TGTGCCAGCAGTTTAGATGTAGCGGGGGTTGCGGATACGCAGTATTTT. Translating it yields CASSLDVAGVADTQYF. The V gene is TRBV12-3 or TRBV12-4, the J gene TRBJ2-3; 9 bases match TRBD2. This CDR3 contains 16 residues. Trimming removed 1 base from V and 6 bases from J; junction bases left unmatched: 8.

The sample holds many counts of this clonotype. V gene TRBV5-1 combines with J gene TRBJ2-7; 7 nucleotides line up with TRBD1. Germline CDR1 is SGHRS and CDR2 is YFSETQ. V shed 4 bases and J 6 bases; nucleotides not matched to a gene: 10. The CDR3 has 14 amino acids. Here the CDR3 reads CASSLRGAGGEQYV. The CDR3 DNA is TGCGCCAGCAGCCTCCGAGGGGCAGGGGGCGAGCAGTACGTC.

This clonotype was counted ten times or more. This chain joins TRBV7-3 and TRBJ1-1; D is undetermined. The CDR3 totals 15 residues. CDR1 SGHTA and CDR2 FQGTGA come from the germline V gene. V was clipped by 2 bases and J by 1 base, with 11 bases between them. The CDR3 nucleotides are TGTGCCAGCAGCTTACATTCCTTACCGAACACTGAAGCTTTCTTT. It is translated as CASSLHSLPNTEAFF.

Written as DNA, the CDR3 is TGTGCCAGCAGTCAGAACTATGGCTACACCTTC. Translating it yields CASSQNYGYTF. The gene calls are TRBV28 and TRBJ1-2, with D hard to call. Trimming shortened V by 5 bases and J by 2 bases, and 3 bases separated the two germline ends. This CDR3 region has 11 residues. Germline CDR1 MDHEN, CDR2 SYDVKM.

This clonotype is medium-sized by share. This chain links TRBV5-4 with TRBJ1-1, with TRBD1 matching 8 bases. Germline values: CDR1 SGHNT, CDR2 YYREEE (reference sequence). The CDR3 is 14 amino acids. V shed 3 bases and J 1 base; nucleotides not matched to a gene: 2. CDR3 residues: CASSYGTGNTEAFF. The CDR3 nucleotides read TGTGCCAGCAGCTATGGGACAGGGAACACTGAAGCTTTCTTT.

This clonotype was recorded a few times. CDR3 nucleotides: TGCGCCAGCAGCCAAGCACAGGGGGCAGGTTCACCCCTCCACTTT. Its protein is CASSQAQGAGSPLHF. The chain is built from TRBV4-1 and TRBJ1-6, with 9 bases identical to TRBD1. CDR1 is MGHRA, CDR2 YSYEKL, per germline. The CDR3 consists of 15 residues. Trimming removed 1 base from V and 9 bases from J; junction bases left unmatched: 4.

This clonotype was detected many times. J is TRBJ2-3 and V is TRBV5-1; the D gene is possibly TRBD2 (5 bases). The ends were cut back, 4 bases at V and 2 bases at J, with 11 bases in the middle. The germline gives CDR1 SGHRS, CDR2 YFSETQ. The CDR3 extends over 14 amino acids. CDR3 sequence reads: CASSPQADTDTQYF. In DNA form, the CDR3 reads TGCGCCAGCAGCCCCCAAGCGGACACAGATACGCAGTATTTT.

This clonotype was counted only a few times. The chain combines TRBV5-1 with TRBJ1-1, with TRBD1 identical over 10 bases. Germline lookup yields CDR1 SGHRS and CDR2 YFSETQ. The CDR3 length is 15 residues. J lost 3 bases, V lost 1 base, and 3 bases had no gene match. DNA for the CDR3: TGCGCCAGCAGCTTGAGGGGGACAGGGGACACTGAAGCTTTCTTT. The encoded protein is CASSLRGTGDTEAFF.

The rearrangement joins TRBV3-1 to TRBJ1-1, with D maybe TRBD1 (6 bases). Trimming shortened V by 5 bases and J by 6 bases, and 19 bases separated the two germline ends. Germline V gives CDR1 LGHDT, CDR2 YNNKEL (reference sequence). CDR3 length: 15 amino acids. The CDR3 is CASSTRQEPLPEAFF. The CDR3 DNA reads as TGTGCCAGCAGCACTCGACAGGAACCCCTCCCTGAAGCTTTCTTT.

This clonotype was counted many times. The DNA of the CDR3 is TGTGCCAGCAGGACCCTCGGGCTGAGCTCCTACAATGAGCAGTTCTTC. Translated: CASRTLGLSSYNEQFF. This chain connects TRBV28 to TRBJ2-1; no definite D call. The CDR3 sequence is 16 residues long. Trimming stripped 6 bases from V and 0 bases from J, with 15 bases between. Germline CDR1 MDHEN, CDR2 SYDVKM. Variable domain in full (rest from reference TRBV28 and TRBJ2-1): DVKVTQSSRYLVKRTGEKVFLECVQDMDHENMFWYRQDPGLGLRLIYFSYDVKMKEKGDIPEGYSVSREKKERFSLILESASTNQTSMYLCASRTLGLSSYNEQFFGPGTRLTVL.

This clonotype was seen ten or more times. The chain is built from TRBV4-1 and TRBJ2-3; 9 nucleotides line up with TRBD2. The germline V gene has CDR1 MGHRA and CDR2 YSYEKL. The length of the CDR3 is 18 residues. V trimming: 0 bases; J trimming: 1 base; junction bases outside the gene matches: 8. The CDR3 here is CASSQDEGERGGTDTQYF. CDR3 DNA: TGCGCCAGCAGCCAAGATGAAGGGGAGCGGGGGGGCACAGATACGCAGTATTTT.

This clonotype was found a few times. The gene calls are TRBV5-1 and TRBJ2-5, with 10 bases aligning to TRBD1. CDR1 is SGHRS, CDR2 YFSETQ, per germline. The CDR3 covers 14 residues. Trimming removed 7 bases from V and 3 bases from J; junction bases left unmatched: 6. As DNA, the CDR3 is TGCGCCAGCGCCTTGACAGGGGGCGAAGAGACCCAGTACTTC. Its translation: CASALTGGEETQYF.

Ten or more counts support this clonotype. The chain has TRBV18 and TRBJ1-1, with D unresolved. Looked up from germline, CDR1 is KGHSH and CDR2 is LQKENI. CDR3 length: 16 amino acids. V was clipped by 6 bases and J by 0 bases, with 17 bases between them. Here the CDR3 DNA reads TGTGCCAGCTCCTCCTCCAGGCAGAGCATGAACACTGAAGCTTTCTTT. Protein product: CASSSSRQSMNTEAFF.